One sample yielded the 24 T cell receptor beta chains listed below, sequenced in a study of blood T cell repertoires in COVID-19 (TCRdb year 2020). Libraries were made using the immunoSEQ multiplex PCR assay. What TCRdb holds here is the immuneACCESS table cut down to in-frame rearrangements. Part of the clones is not present; checked against another copy, under half of the missing clones reflect an unresolved V gene, and the others are unexplained. This sample has about 88,000 clones in its table, and 83% of those were observed once. The ten biggest clones cover around 10% of the sample. Sequencing was performed on peripheral blood. Every receptor here comes from a human donor in a cohort sampled during active COVID-19.

This rearrangement joins TRBV5-4 to TRBJ2-1, with 13 bases that match TRBD2. Germline V lookup: CDR1 SGHNT, CDR2 YYREEE (reference sequence). The CDR3 extends over 16 amino acids. V was pared by 5 bases and J by 5 bases, with 7 bases of the junction left unmatched. In nucleotides, the CDR3 is TGTGCCAGCAGGTTGACTAGCGGGAGGAACGACAATGAGCAGTTCTTC. Protein product: CASRLTSGRNDNEQFF.

The V gene is TRBV3-1 (or the pseudogene TRBV3-2), the J gene TRBJ1-4; 8 nucleotides agree with TRBD1. This CDR3 has 21 residues. V gave up 4 bases and J gave up 0 bases; unmatched junction bases: 19. Germline V CDR1 and CDR2: LGHDT, YNNKEL (reference sequence). CDR3 nucleotides: TGTGCCAGCAGCCCGGAGAGTGGTATAGGACAGGGTACGGCAACTAATGAAAAACTGTTTTTT. This gives the protein CASSPESGIGQGTATNEKLFF.

The chain has TRBV10-2 and TRBJ2-2; 13 nucleotides line up with TRBD2. CDR3 length equals 14 residues. V lost 8 bases to trimming and J lost 7 bases; unmatched junction nucleotides: 4. Germline loops: CDR1 WSHSY, CDR2 SAAADI. Here the CDR3 DNA reads TGCGCCAGCCAAACTAGCGGGAGGGTCGGGGAGCTGTTTTTT. This codes for CASQTSGRVGELFF.

The chain uses TRBV5-1 and TRBJ1-2; D is unresolved. The germline V gene has CDR1 SGHRS and CDR2 YFSETQ. Trimming cost V 4 bases and J 6 bases, with 10 bases left between them. CDR3 size: 12 residues. The CDR3 loop reads CASSTNTDGYTF. DNA for the CDR3: TGCGCCAGCAGCACAAACACCGATGGCTACACCTTC.

The J gene is TRBJ2-1, the V gene TRBV10-3; possibly TRBD2 for D (6 bases). This CDR3 comprises 16 residues. V shed 4 bases and J shed 0 bases, with 13 bases lying between them. CDR1 and CDR2 (germline): ENHRY, SYGVKD. This CDR3 reads CAISALGLLSYNEQFF. Written as DNA, the CDR3 is TGTGCCATCAGTGCGCTGGGACTGCTCTCCTACAATGAGCAGTTCTTC.

The chain recombines TRBV4-3 with TRBJ2-3; 10 bases agree with TRBD2. CDR3 length equals 16 residues. CDR1 is LGHNA and CDR2 is YSLEER in the germline V gene. Trimming took 0 bases from V and 7 from J; bases not matched to a gene: 7. For the CDR3, the DNA is TGCGCCAGCAGCCAAGAGCTAGCGGGGGCGATCCATACGCAGTATTTT. Translated: CASSQELAGAIHTQYF.

This chain links TRBV20-1 with TRBJ1-1; possible D gene TRBD1, 5 bases. V lost 3 bases and J 1 base, leaving 18 bases between the germline ends. CDR3 length equals 16 residues. Germline V lookup: CDR1 DFQATT, CDR2 SNEGSKA (reference sequence). Here the CDR3 DNA reads TGCAGTGCTAGTGAACAGGCAGGGTGGGCGAACACTGAAGCTTTCTTT. This encodes CSASEQAGWANTEAFF.

The V and J genes are TRBV5-4 and TRBJ2-1, with D perhaps matching TRBD2 (6 bases). Germline V gives CDR1 SGHNT, CDR2 YYREEE (reference sequence). The CDR3 contains 14 residues. V was cut by 3 bases and J by 5 bases, with 12 bases left in between. CDR3 amino acids: CASSWTDYDNEQFF. The CDR3 bases are TGTGCCAGCAGCTGGACGGACTACGACAATGAGCAGTTCTTC.

The sample holds one count of this clone. Within the sample, other DNA sequences also encode this same CDR3. The chain carries TRBV12-3 or TRBV12-4 and TRBJ1-2; tentatively, D is TRBD1 (5 bases). CDR3 length: 13 residues. V lost 5 bases and J 1 base, leaving 8 bases between the germline ends. The CDR3 is CASSPTDNYGYTF. DNA for the CDR3: TGTGCCAGCAGTCCGACAGATAACTATGGCTACACCTTC.

CDR3: CASTHPGQGAGELFF. The CDR3 nucleotides read TGTGCCAGCACACATCCGGGACAGGGAGCCGGGGAGCTGTTTTTT. The chain employs TRBV2 and TRBJ2-2, with 9 bases matching TRBD1. V shed 7 bases and J 6 bases; nucleotides not matched to a gene: 9. Germline-derived CDR1 and CDR2 are SNHLY and FYNNEI. The length of the CDR3 is 15 residues.

The chain recombines TRBV3-1 (or the pseudogene TRBV3-2) with TRBJ2-1, with D perhaps TRBD2 (6 bases). Germline V gene sequence: CDR1 LGHDT, CDR2 YNNKEL (reference sequence). Trimming removed 3 bases from V and 7 bases from J, with 10 bases in between. The CDR3 sequence is 13 residues long. The CDR3 nucleotides read TGTGCCAGCAGCCAGGCGGCGGGGAATGAGCAGTTCTTC. The encoded protein is CASSQAAGNEQFF.

About this clone itself: The junction differs from germline at one of its ends, possibly a read error. The rearrangement links TRBV7-7 to TRBJ2-5, with TRBD1 matching over 12 bases. Looked up from germline, CDR1 is SSHAT and CDR2 is FNYEAQ (reference sequence). CDR3 length equals 16 residues. The CDR3 DNA is TGTGCTAGCAGCTTAGCGGGACAGGGGGCAATGGAGACCCAGTACTTC. Translated: CASSLAGQGAMETQYF.

This clone was observed once. The CDR3 is CASSNDRGGRGYTF. CDR3 DNA: TGTGCCAGCAGCAATGACAGGGGAGGCCGTGGCTACACCTTC. The chain recombines TRBV6-5 with TRBJ1-2; 8 bases fit TRBD1. Germline trimming cut 6 bases from V and 7 bases from J; bases unmatched to any gene: 10. This CDR3 is built from 14 residues. Looked up from germline, CDR1 is MNHEY and CDR2 is SVGAGI.

V gene TRBV20-1 combines with J gene TRBJ2-3, with 15 bases that match TRBD2. The V segment lost 3 bases and the J segment 5 bases; nucleotides outside the gene matches: 9. The V gene's germline CDR1 is DFQATT and CDR2 SNEGSKA (reference sequence). The CDR3 totals 17 residues. The CDR3 DNA is TGCAGTGCTAGTAGCCTGGGACTAGCGGGAGGTGGAGATACGCAGTATTTT. As protein: CSASSLGLAGGGDTQYF.

The rearrangement uses TRBV7-9 and TRBJ2-5, with D perhaps TRBD2 (5 bases). The V end lost 1 base, the J end lost 5 bases, and 11 bases lay between the germline ends. The CDR3 contains 14 residues. The V gene's germline CDR1 is SEHNR and CDR2 FQNEAQ (reference sequence). The CDR3 reads CASSLVLAGETQYF. CDR3 DNA sequence: TGTGCCAGCAGCTTAGTCCTAGCTGGGGAGACCCAGTACTTC.

The V and J genes are TRBV19 and TRBJ2-1; TRBD1 aligns across 8 bases. CDR3 size: 12 residues. The germline CDR1 and CDR2 sequences are LNHDA and SQIVND (reference sequence). V was clipped by 7 bases and J by 10 bases; unmatched bases: 6. CDR3 in DNA: TGTGCCAGTACCAACAGGGGGTGGGAGCAGTTCTTC. Protein sequence: CASTNRGWEQFF.

The gene calls are TRBV6-1 and TRBJ1-5; D gene ambiguous. Trimming stripped 6 bases from V and 2 bases from J, with 23 bases between. Per the germline V gene, CDR1 is MNHNS and CDR2 is SASEGT. The CDR3 runs 18 residues. DNA of the CDR3: TGTGCCAGCAGAGAATTTCCCAGCCGGGAGTCGGGCAATCAGCCCCAGCATTTT. Translating gives CASREFPSRESGNQPQHF.

The CDR3 DNA sequence: TGTGCCAGCAGTTTATCAGTGAGGAATTCACCCCTCCACTTT. This gives the protein CASSLSVRNSPLHF. V is TRBV28 and J is TRBJ1-6, with D unclear. The germline gives CDR1 MDHEN, CDR2 SYDVKM. CDR3 length: 14 amino acids. Trimming removed 1 base from V and 7 bases from J, with 8 bases in between.

CDR3 in amino acids: CASSYTPPAEGKQYF. CDR3 nucleotide sequence: TGTGCCAGCAGTTACACCCCTCCCGCGGAGGGTAAGCAGTACTTC. V and J are TRBV6-6 and TRBJ2-7; weak D call: TRBD2 (6 bases). Germline values: CDR1 MNHNY, CDR2 SVGAGI (reference sequence). The CDR3 is 15 amino acids. Trimming shortened V by 2 bases and J by 8 bases, and 19 bases separated the two germline ends.

The chain couples TRBV30 to TRBJ2-3; 13 bases match TRBD2. Germline V CDR1 and CDR2: GTSNPN, SVGIG (reference sequence). V lost 2 bases, J lost 3 bases, and 5 bases stayed unmatched. CDR3 length: 16 residues. The CDR3 region is CAWSRGTSGDTDTQYF. The CDR3 coding sequence is TGTGCCTGGAGTAGGGGGACTAGCGGGGATACAGATACGCAGTATTTT.

This rearrangement joins TRBV28 to TRBJ2-7, with 7 nucleotides matching TRBD2. The CDR3 sequence is 17 residues long. Germline V lookup: CDR1 MDHEN, CDR2 SYDVKM. J was trimmed by 6 bases and V by 2 bases; bases with no gene match: 16. The DNA of the CDR3 is TGTGCCAGCAGTTTAACCCCTGGCGGAGCGGGGATGGCCGAGCAGTACTTC. Translation gives CASSLTPGGAGMAEQYF. The full variable domain, with the rest looked up from reference TRBV28 and TRBJ2-7, is DVKVTQSSRYLVKRTGEKVFLECVQDMDHENMFWYRQDPGLGLRLIYFSYDVKMKEKGDIPEGYSVSREKKERFSLILESASTNQTSMYLCASSLTPGGAGMAEQYFGPGTRLTVT.

This clone was observed a single time. The chain employs TRBV7-9 and TRBJ1-5, with TRBD1 matching 8 bases. This CDR3 has 13 residues. Germline V CDR1 and CDR2: SEHNR, FQNEAQ (reference sequence). With V trimmed by 10 bases and J by 4 bases, 6 bases remained unmatched. The DNA for the CDR3 is TGTGCCACCGGACAGGGCGAGAATCAGCCCCAGCATTTT. Protein product: CATGQGENQPQHF.

The CDR3 DNA follows: TGTGCCAGCAGCCAAGAAGAGGGTCCTGGGCCGTACGAGCAGTACTTC. It is translated as CASSQEEGPGPYEQYF. The chain is built from TRBV3-1 (or the pseudogene TRBV3-2) and TRBJ2-7, with TRBD2 as a possible D gene (5 bases). In germline, CDR1 is LGHDT, CDR2 YNNKEL (reference sequence). The CDR3 runs to 16 residues. Between the trimmed V and J ends, which lost 0 bases and 4 bases, there was a span of 16 bases.

Note on this clone: One end of the junction varies from germline; a read error may be responsible. This CDR3 is also generated by other DNA sequences in the sample. The chain carries TRBV7-7 and TRBJ2-3; D is possibly TRBD2 (6 bases). From germline, CDR1 is SSHAT and CDR2 FNYEAQ (reference sequence). This CDR3 comprises 15 residues. The CDR3 bases are TGTGCTAGCAGCTTAGTGGGGGGAAGCACAGATACGCAGTATTTT. It specifies CASSLVGGSTDTQYF.